This T cell receptor beta chain was profiled in a study of identical twins. TCRdb independently ran MiXCR on the 5' RACE reads; one entry per CDR3 protein. The sample records about 660,000 distinct CDR3 sequences, 8.6% being singletons. With 5 bases clipped from V and 0 bases from J, the junction kept 7 bases outside the gene matches. Germline assignment: CDR1 MNHEY and CDR2 SVGEGT. This CDR3 is 15 amino acids long. Notes on this clonotype: Its antigen remains unidentified.

Findings and limits, study-wide: Out-of-frame alpha sequences shared between twins exhibited an excess of low generation probability. Weaker excess twin sharing was observed in beta out-of-frame sequences.

The same specimen was also included in a second study, on yellow fever vaccine responses in identical twins.

The chain combines TRBV6-2 or TRBV6-3 with TRBJ2-7; TRBD2 matches 7 bases. Sequencing used PBMCs. The TCR originated in a woman between 18 and 30 years old in good health. CDR3 protein: CASSIGGGSSYEQYF. The CDR3 nucleotides are TGTGCCAGCAGTATAGGCGGGGGAAGCTCCTACGAGCAGTACTTC.